A selection of T cell receptor beta chains follows, all from one sample in a study of blood T cells in healthy people across ages. TCRdb analysed the 5' RACE reads with MiXCR anew, one entry per CDR3 protein. This sample has 600,000 to 850,000 distinct CDR3 sequences, with 43% found just once. Sequenced input: blood. The receptors originated from an older woman in good health. The CDR3 runs from the conserved cysteine through the conserved F or W. The D gene is left open where the match is weak. Rows may omit the clone size; those that give it use once, few, many or a size class.

clone size: few; J gene: TRBJ2-1; V gene: TRBV20-1; D gene: TRBD1; CDR3 protein: CSARKGDSQTHENYNEQFF; CDR3 DNA: TGCAGTGCTAGGAAGGGGGACAGCCAAACGCACGAGAACTACAATGAGCAGTTCTTC
clone size: -; J gene: TRBJ2-1; V gene: TRBV12-5; D gene: TRBD1; CDR3 protein: CASGSDRSYEQFF; CDR3 DNA: TGTGCTAGTGGTTCGGACAGGTCCTACGAGCAGTTCTTC
clone size: -; J gene: TRBJ2-1; V gene: TRBV4-1; D gene: TRBD2; CDR3 protein: CASSLAGGPYEQFF; CDR3 DNA: TGCGCCAGCAGCCTAGCGGGGGGGCCTTATGAGCAGTTCTTC
clone size: -; J gene: TRBJ2-1; V gene: TRBV11-2; D gene: TRBD2; CDR3 protein: CASSKGLPTSYNEQFF; CDR3 DNA: TGTGCCAGCAGCAAGGGACTACCGACCTCCTATAATGAGCAGTTCTTC
clone size: -; J gene: TRBJ2-1; V gene: TRBV29-1; D gene: TRBD1; CDR3 protein: CSVDRVLGNEQFF; CDR3 DNA: TGCAGCGTCGACAGGGTTCTCGGCAATGAGCAGTTCTTC
clone size: few; J gene: TRBJ2-7; V gene: TRBV12-3/TRBV12-4; D gene: TRBD1; CDR3 protein: CASSEGQVSSYEQYF; CDR3 DNA: TGTGCCAGCAGTGAGGGACAGGTTAGCTCCTACGAGCAGTACTTC
clone size: -; J gene: TRBJ2-7; V gene: TRBV5-1; D gene: TRBD1; CDR3 protein: CASSGGQLSYEQYF; CDR3 DNA: TGCGCCAGCAGCGGGGGACAGCTCTCCTACGAGCAGTACTTC
clone size: -; J gene: TRBJ2-2; V gene: TRBV29-1; D gene: -; CDR3 protein: CSVGGRRNTGELFF; CDR3 DNA: TGCAGCGTGGGGGGGCGCCGAAACACCGGGGAGCTGTTTTTT
clone size: many; J gene: TRBJ2-7; V gene: TRBV5-1; D gene: TRBD1; CDR3 protein: CASSPPGQSYEQYF; CDR3 DNA: TGCGCCAGCAGCCCTCCGGGACAGTCCTACGAGCAGTACTTC
clone size: -; J gene: TRBJ2-7; V gene: TRBV9; D gene: -; CDR3 protein: CASSVSRSSGEQYF; CDR3 DNA: TGTGCCAGCAGCGTCAGTCGGAGTTCAGGCGAGCAGTACTTC
clone size: -; J gene: TRBJ1-5; V gene: TRBV19; D gene: TRBD1; CDR3 protein: CASSTGQGNQPQHF; CDR3 DNA: TGTGCCAGTAGTACGGGACAGGGCAATCAGCCCCAGCATTTT
clone size: -; J gene: TRBJ1-1; V gene: TRBV20-1; D gene: -; CDR3 protein: CSARGGTTYTEAFF; CDR3 DNA: TGCAGTGCTAGAGGGGGGACGACCTACACTGAAGCTTTCTTT
clone size: -; J gene: TRBJ1-1; V gene: TRBV6-1; D gene: -; CDR3 protein: CASTEHWETEAFF; CDR3 DNA: TGTGCCAGCACGGAACACTGGGAGACTGAAGCTTTCTTT
clone size: few; J gene: TRBJ2-3; V gene: TRBV24-1; D gene: TRBD1; CDR3 protein: CATGSGQGTDTQYF; CDR3 DNA: TGTGCCACCGGATCCGGACAGGGAACAGATACGCAGTATTTT
clone size: few; J gene: TRBJ1-1; V gene: TRBV4-3; D gene: -; CDR3 protein: CASSQVINTEAFF; CDR3 DNA: TGCGCCAGCAGCCAGGTGATCAACACTGAAGCTTTCTTT
clone size: many; J gene: TRBJ2-5; V gene: TRBV29-1; D gene: TRBD1; CDR3 protein: CSVKNGVRGQETQYF; CDR3 DNA: TGCAGCGTGAAAAATGGTGTCAGGGGGCAAGAGACCCAGTACTTC
clone size: few; J gene: TRBJ2-7; V gene: TRBV3-1; D gene: -; CDR3 protein: CASSQEPVSYEQYF; CDR3 DNA: TGTGCCAGCAGCCAAGAACCGGTCTCCTACGAGCAGTACTTC